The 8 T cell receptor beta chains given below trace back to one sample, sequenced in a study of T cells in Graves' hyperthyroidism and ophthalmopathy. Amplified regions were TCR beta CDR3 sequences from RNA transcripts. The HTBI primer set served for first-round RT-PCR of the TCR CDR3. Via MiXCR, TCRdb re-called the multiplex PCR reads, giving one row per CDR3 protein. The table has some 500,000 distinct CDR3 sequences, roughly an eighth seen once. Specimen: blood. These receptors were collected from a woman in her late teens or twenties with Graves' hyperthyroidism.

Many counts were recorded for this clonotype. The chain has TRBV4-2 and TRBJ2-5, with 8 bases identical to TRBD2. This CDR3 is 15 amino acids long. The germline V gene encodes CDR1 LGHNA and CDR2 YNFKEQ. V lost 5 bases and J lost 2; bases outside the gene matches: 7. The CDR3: CASSSGTRGQETQYF. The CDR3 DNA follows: TGTGCCAGCAGCTCGGGGACTAGGGGGCAAGAGACCCAGTACTTC.

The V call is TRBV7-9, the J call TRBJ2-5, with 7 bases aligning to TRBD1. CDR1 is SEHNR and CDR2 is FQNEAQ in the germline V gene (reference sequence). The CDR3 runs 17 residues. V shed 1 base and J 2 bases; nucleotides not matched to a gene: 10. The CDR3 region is CASSLEGAMTGQETQYF. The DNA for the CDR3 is TGTGCCAGCAGCTTAGAAGGGGCGATGACAGGGCAAGAGACCCAGTACTTC.

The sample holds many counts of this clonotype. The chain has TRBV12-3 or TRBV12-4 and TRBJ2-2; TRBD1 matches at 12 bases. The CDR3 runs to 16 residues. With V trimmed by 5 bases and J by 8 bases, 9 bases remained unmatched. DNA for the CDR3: TGTGCCAGCAGTGAGAGGGACAGGGGGCAATCGGGGGAGCTGTTTTTT. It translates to CASSERDRGQSGELFF.

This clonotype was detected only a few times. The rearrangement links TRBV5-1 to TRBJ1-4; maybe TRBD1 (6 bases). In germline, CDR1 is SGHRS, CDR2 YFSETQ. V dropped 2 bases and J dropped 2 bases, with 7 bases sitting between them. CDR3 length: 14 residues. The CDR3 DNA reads TGCGCCAGCAGCTTAGACAGGACTAATGAAAAACTGTTTTTT. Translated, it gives CASSLDRTNEKLFF.

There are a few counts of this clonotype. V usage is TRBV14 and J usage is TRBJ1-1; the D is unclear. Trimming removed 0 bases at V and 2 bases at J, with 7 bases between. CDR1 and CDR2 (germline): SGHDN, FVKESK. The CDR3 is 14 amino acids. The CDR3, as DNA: TGTGCCAGCAGCCAAGATCGAAAAAACACTGAAGCTTTCTTT. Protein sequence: CASSQDRKNTEAFF.

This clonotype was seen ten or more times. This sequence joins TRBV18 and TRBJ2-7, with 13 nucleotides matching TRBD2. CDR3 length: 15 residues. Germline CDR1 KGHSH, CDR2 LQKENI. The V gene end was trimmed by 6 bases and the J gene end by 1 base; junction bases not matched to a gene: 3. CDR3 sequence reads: CASSEGLAGSYEQYF. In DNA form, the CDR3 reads TGTGCCAGCTCCGAGGGACTAGCGGGGTCCTACGAGCAGTACTTC.

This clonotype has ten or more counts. CDR3 nucleotide sequence: TGCAGCGTGGACTCCGGGACAGGGGGCCAAGAGACCCAGTACTTC. Protein sequence: CSVDSGTGGQETQYF. The chain combines TRBV29-1 with TRBJ2-5, with TRBD1 matching 11 bases. This CDR3 has 15 residues. V gave up 6 bases and J gave up 1 base; unmatched junction bases: 7. Germline V CDR1 and CDR2: SQVTM, ANQGSEA.

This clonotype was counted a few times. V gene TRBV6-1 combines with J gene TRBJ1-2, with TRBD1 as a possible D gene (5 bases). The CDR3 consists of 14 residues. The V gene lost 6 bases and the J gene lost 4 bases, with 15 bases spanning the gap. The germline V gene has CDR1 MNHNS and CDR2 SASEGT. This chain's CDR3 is CASRHGGLLYGYTF. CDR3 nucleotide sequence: TGTGCCAGCAGGCACGGGGGTCTCCTCTATGGCTACACCTTC.